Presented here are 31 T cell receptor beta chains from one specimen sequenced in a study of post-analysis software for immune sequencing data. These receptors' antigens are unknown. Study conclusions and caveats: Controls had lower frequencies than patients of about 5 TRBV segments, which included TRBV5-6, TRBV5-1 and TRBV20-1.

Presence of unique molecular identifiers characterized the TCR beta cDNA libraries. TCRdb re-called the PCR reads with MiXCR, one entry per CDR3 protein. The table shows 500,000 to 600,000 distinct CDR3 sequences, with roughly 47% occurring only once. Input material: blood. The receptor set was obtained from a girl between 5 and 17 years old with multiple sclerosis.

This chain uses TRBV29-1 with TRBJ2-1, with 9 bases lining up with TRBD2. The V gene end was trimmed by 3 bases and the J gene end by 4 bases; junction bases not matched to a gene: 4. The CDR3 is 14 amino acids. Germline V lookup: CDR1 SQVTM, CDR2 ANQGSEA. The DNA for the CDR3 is TGCAGCGTTGATAGCGGGGGATTTTACAATGAGCAGTTCTTC. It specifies CSVDSGGFYNEQFF.

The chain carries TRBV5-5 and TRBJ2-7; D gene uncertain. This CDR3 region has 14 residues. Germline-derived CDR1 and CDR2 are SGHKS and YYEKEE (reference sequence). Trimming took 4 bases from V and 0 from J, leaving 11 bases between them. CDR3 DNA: TGTGCCAGCAGCCCCGAGGCCCTCTCCTACGAGCAGTACTTC. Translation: CASSPEALSYEQYF.

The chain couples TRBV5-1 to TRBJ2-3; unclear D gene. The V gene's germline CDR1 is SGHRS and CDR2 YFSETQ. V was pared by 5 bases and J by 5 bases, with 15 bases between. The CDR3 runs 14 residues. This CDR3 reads CASRRVEVGDTQYF. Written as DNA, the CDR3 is TGCGCCAGCAGACGGGTAGAGGTTGGAGATACGCAGTATTTT.

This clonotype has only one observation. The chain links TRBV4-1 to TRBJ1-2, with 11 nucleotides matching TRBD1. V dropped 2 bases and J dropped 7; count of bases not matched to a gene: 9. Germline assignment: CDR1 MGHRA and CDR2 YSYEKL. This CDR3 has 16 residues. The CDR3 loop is CASSQPRDRGRIGYTF. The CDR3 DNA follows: TGCGCCAGCAGCCAACCCCGGGACAGGGGGAGGATTGGCTACACCTTC.

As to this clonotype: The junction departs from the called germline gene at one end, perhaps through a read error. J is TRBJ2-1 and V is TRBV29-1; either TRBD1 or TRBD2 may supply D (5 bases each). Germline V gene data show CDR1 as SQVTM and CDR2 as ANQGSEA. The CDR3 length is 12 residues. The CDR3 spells CGAGRGYNEQVF. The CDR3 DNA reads TGCGGCGCCGGCCGGGGCTACAATGAGCAGGTCTTC.

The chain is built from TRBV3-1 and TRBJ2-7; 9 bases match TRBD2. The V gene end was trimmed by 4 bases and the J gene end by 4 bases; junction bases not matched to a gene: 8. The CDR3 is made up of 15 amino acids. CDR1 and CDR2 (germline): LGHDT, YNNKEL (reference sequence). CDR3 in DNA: TGTGCCAGCAGCCCCAGGGTGGGACTAGCTTACGAGCAGTACTTC. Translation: CASSPRVGLAYEQYF.

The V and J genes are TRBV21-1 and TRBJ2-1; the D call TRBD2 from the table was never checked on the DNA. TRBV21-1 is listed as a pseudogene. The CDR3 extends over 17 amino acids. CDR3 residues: CASSKRGLAGLYNEQFF. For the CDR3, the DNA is TGTGCCAGCAGCAAAAGGGGACTAGCGGGACTCTACAATGAGCAGTTCTTC.

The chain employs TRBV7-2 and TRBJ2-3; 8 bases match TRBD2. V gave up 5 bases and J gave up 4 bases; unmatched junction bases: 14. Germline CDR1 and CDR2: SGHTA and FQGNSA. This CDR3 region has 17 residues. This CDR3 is CASSPSFGGAQPDTQYF. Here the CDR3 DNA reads TGTGCCAGCAGCCCGTCATTCGGGGGGGCCCAGCCAGATACGCAGTATTTT.

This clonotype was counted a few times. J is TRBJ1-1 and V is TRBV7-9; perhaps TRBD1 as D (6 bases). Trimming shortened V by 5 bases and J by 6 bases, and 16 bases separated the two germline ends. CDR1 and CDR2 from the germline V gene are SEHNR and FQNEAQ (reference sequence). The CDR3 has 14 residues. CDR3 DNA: TGTGCCAGCAGCCCTATAATGGGGGGCCCTGAAGCTTTCTTT. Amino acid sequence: CASSPIMGGPEAFF.

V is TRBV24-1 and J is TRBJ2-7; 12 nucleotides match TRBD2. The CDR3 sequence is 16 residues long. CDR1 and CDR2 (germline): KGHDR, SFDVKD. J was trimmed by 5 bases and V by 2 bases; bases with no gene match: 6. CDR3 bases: TGTGCCACCAGTGATTCTAAGACTAGCGGGAGACACGAGCAGTACTTC. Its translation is CATSDSKTSGRHEQYF.

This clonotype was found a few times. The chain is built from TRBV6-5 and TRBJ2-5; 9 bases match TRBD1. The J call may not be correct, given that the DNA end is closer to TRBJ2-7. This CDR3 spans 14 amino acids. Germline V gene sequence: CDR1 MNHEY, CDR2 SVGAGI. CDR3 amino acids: CASSYGDRDYEQYF. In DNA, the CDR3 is TGTGCCAGCAGTTACGGGGACAGGGACTACGAGCAGTACTTC.

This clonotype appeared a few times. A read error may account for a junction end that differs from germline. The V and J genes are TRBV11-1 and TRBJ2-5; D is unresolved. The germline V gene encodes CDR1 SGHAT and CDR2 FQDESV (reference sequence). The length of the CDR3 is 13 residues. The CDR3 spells CASSLARQTPPDF. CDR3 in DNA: TGTGCCAGCAGCTTAGCGCGGCAGACCCCCCCCGACTTC.

This CDR3 reads CASSFARGEGNTEAFF. CDR3 in DNA: TGCGCCAGCAGCTTTGCTCGGGGAGAAGGTAACACTGAAGCTTTCTTT. The rearrangement links TRBV5-1 to TRBJ1-1; no firm D call. From germline, CDR1 is SGHRS and CDR2 YFSETQ. The CDR3 spans 16 residues. V was cut by 2 bases and J by 2 bases, with 16 bases left in between. The variable domain in full, completed from reference TRBV5-1 and TRBJ1-1, reads KAGVTQTPRYLIKTRGQQVTLSCSPISGHRSVSWYQQTPGQGLQFLFEYFSETQRNKGNFPGRFSGRQFSNSRSEMNVSTLELGDSALYLCASSFARGEGNTEAFFGQGTRLTVV.

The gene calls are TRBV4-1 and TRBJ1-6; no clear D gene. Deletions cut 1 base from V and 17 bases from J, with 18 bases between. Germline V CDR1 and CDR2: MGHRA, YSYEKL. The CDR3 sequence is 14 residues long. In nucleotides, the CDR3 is TGCGCCAGCAGCCAAGCCCAACTCGGTGTTTATGTCCACTTT. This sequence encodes CASSQAQLGVYVHF.

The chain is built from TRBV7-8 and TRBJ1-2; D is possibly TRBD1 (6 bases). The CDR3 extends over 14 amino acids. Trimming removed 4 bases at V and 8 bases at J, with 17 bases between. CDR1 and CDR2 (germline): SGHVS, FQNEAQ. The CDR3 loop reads CASSSSTGRLGYTF. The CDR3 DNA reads TGTGCCAGCAGCTCGTCTACAGGGCGCCTCGGCTACACCTTC.

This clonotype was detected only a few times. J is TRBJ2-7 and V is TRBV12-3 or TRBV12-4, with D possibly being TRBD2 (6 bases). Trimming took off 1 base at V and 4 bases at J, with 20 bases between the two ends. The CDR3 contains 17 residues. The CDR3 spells CASSLGPGVGGGYEQYF. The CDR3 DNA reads TGTGCCAGCAGTTTAGGCCCGGGGGTCGGAGGAGGGTACGAGCAGTACTTC.

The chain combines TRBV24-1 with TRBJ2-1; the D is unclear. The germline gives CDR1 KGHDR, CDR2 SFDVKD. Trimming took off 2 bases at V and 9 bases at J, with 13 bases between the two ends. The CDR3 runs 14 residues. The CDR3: CATSDYPDPPEQFF. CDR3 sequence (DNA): TGTGCCACCAGTGATTATCCTGACCCCCCTGAGCAGTTCTTC.

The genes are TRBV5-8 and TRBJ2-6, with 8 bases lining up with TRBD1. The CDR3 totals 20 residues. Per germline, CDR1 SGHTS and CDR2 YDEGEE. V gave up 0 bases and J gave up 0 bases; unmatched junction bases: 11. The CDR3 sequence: CASSLGVGQVPHSGANVLTF. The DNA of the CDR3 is TGTGCCAGCAGCTTGGGGGTGGGACAGGTCCCTCACTCTGGGGCCAACGTCCTGACTTTC.

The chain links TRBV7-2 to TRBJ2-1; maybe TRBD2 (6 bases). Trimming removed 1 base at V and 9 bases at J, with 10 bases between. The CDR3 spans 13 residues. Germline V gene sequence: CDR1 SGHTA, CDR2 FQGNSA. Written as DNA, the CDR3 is TGTGCCAGCAGCTTAGAGACTAGAGTTGAGCAGTTCTTC. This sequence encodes CASSLETRVEQFF.

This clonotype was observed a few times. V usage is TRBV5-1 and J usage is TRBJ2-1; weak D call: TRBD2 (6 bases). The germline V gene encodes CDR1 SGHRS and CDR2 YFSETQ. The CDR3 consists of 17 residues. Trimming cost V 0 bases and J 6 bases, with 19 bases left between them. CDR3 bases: TGCGCCAGCAGCTTGGGAGCGGGTTACCTATATTCCAATGAGCAGTTCTTC. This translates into CASSLGAGYLYSNEQFF.

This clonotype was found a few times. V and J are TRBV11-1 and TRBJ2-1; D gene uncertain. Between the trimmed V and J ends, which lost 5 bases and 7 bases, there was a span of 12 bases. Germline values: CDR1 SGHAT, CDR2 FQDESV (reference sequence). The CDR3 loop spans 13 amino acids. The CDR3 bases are TGTGCCAGCAGCCCATTCATCTCAAATGAGCAGTTCTTC. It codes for CASSPFISNEQFF.

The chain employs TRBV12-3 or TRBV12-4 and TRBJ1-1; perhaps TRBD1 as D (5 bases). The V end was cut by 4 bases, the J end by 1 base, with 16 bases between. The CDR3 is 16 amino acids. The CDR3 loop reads CASSYPPHGGNTEAFF. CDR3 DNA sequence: TGTGCCAGCAGTTACCCCCCTCACGGGGGGAACACTGAAGCTTTCTTT.

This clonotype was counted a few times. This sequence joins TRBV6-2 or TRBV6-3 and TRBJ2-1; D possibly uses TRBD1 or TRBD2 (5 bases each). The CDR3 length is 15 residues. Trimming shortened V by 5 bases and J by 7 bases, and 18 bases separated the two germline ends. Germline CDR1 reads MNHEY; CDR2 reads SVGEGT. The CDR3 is CASSNRAGALNEQFF. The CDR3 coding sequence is TGTGCCAGCAGTAACCGAGCCGGGGCCTTAAATGAGCAGTTCTTC.

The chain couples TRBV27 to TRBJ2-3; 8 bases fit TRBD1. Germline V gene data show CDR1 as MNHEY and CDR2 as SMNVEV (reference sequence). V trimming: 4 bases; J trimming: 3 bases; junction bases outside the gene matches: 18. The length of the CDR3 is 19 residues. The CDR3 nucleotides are TGTGCCAGCAGTTCCTACAAAAGGACAGGGCCGGGTAGAACAGATACGCAGTATTTT. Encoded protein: CASSSYKRTGPGRTDTQYF.

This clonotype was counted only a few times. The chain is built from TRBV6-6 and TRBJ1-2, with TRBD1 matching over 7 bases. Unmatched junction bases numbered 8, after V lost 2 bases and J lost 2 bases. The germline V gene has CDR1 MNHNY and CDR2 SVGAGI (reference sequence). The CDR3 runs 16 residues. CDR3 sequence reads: CASSYRSGTVNYGYTF. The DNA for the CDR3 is TGTGCCAGCAGTTACAGGTCCGGGACAGTCAACTATGGCTACACCTTC.

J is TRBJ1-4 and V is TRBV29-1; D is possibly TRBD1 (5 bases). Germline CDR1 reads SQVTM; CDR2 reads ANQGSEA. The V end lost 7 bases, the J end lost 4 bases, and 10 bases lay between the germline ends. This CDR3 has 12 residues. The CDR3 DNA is TGCAGCGCCAGCGACAGTAATGAAAAACTGTTTTTT. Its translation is CSASDSNEKLFF.

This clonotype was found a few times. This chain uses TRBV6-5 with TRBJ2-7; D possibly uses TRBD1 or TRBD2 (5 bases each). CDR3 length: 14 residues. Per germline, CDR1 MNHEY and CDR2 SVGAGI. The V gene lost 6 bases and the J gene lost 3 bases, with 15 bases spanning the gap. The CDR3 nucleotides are TGTGCCAGCAGACCGGGACGGGCAAACTACGAGCAGTACTTC. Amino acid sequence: CASRPGRANYEQYF.

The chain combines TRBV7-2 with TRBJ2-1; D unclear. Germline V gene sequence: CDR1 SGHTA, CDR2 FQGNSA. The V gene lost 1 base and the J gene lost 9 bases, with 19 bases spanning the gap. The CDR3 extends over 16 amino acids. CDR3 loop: CASSLGYSRTMAEQFF. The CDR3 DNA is TGTGCCAGCAGCTTAGGATACAGCCGTACGATGGCTGAGCAGTTCTTC.

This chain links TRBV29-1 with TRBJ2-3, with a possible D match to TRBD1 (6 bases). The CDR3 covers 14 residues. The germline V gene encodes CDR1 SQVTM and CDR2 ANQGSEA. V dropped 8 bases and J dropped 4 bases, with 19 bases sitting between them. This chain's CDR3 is CSSSGAFRADTQYF. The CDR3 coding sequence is TGCAGCTCCTCAGGGGCCTTCCGGGCAGATACGCAGTATTTT.

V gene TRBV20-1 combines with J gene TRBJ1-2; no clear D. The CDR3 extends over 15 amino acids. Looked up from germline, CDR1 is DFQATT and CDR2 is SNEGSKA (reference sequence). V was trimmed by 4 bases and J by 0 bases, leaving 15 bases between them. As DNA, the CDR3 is TGCAGTGCTATGGATCCGCGCAGTTCTAACTATGGCTACACCTTC. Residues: CSAMDPRSSNYGYTF.

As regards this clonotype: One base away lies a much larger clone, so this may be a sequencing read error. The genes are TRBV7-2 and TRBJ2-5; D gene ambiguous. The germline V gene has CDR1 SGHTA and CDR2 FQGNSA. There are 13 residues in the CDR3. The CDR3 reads CASSLAVQEAQYF. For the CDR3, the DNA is TGTGCCAGCAGCTTAGCGGTCCAAGAGGCCCAGTACTTC. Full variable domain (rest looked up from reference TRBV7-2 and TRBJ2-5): GAGVSQSPSNKVTEKGKDVELRCDPISGHTALYWYRQSLGQGLEFLIYFQGNSAPDKSGLPSDRFSAERTGGSVSTLTIQRTQQEDSAVYLCASSLAVQEAQYFGPGTRLLVL.